These 6 T cell receptor beta chains share one sample of origin, sequenced in a study of CD8+ T cells in alopecia areata. Treatment specified: oral pan-JAK inhibitor, 5-10 mg twice daily. After isolation, RNA underwent reverse transcription to generate cDNA as the sequencing template. The method was immunoSEQ multiplex PCR; TCRdb's version includes in-frame clones alone and lacks a portion of them. In the table there are some 170,000 clones, around 58% of which are singletons. Sequencing used CD4+ T cells sorted from blood, obtained between weeks 55 and 65, from a patient treated with tofacitinib. These receptors all come from a human donor with alopecia areata.

The genes are TRBV30 and TRBJ2-3; no firm D call. The CDR3 loop spans 13 amino acids. The V and J ends lost 4 bases and 4 bases respectively, with 12 bases between them. Per germline, CDR1 GTSNPN and CDR2 SVGIG (reference sequence). Here the CDR3 DNA reads TGTGCCTGGAACCGACTCGACCCAGATACGCAGTATTTT. Protein product: CAWNRLDPDTQYF.

The V gene is TRBV11-2, the J gene TRBJ2-7; a possible D gene is TRBD1 (6 bases). The germline V and J ends were trimmed by 5 bases and 3 bases, with 14 bases remaining between them. The length of the CDR3 is 14 residues. Germline CDR1 reads SGHAT; CDR2 reads FQNNGV. This chain's CDR3 is CASSPPGQYYEQYF. In nucleotides, the CDR3 is TGTGCCAGCAGCCCTCCGGGACAATACTACGAGCAGTACTTC.

The chain uses TRBV5-1 and TRBJ1-4; unclear D gene. There are 16 residues in the CDR3. Per germline, CDR1 SGHRS and CDR2 YFSETQ. V was clipped by 0 bases and J by 5 bases, with 14 bases between them. CDR3 sequence (DNA): TGCGCCAGCAGCTTGGGCACCCCCGACAAGAATGAAAAACTGTTTTTT. Protein product: CASSLGTPDKNEKLFF.

This chain links TRBV4-1 with TRBJ1-5, with D unresolved. The V end lost 0 bases, the J end lost 5 bases, and 11 bases lay between the germline ends. CDR3 size: 15 residues. Germline CDR1 is MGHRA and CDR2 is YSYEKL. CDR3 sequence reads: CASSQDHSQDQPQHF. The CDR3 coding sequence is TGCGCCAGCAGCCAAGATCACAGCCAAGATCAGCCCCAGCATTTT.

V is TRBV7-9 and J is TRBJ1-6; tentative D call: TRBD1 (5 bases). The V end was cut by 1 base, the J end by 9 bases, with 10 bases between. The CDR3 runs 14 residues. CDR1 and CDR2 (germline): SEHNR, FQNEAQ (reference sequence). CDR3 in DNA: TGTGCCAGCAGCTTAGACCAAGGGGCTTCACCCCTCCACTTT. Translated, it gives CASSLDQGASPLHF.

The V gene is TRBV15, the J gene TRBJ2-3; possible D gene TRBD2, 6 bases. The V end was cut by 2 bases, the J end by 3 bases, with 21 bases between. The CDR3 sequence is 18 residues long. CDR1 LNHNV and CDR2 YYDKDF come from the germline V gene (reference sequence). CDR3 DNA: TGTGCCACCAGCAGATCCCTCTCACTAGCCCCCCCAACAGATACGCAGTATTTT. This gives the protein CATSRSLSLAPPTDTQYF.